This TCR beta chain was sequenced during a study of OX40 agonist ivuxolimab in advanced cancers. Study background: Three patients responded partially, comprising one with hepatocellular carcinoma and two with cutaneous melanoma.

Some clones are missing from TCRdb's copy, which holds only in-frame ones; the method was immunoSEQ multiplex PCR. The sample has 53,000 or so clones; about four fifths are singletons. The germline V gene encodes CDR1 MNHEY and CDR2 SVGAGI. The J segment lost 6 bases and the V segment lost 7 bases, leaving 7 bases of the junction unmatched. The CDR3 is made up of 14 amino acids. The origin of this receptor is an adult with an advanced solid tumor such as melanoma, head and neck, liver or kidney cancer. The rearrangement links TRBV6-5 to TRBJ1-1, with 11 nucleotides matching TRBD1. The sequenced sample was CD4+ or CD8+ T cells sorted from blood, obtained in a trial of the OX40 agonist ivuxolimab. The CDR3, as DNA: TGTGCCAGCACTAAAACGGGACAGGGGGCTGAAGCTTTCTTT. This encodes CASTKTGQGAEAFF.